This record covers a single T cell receptor beta chain. Germline V gene sequence: CDR1 LGHNA, CDR2 YSLEER. V trimming: 1 base; J trimming: 4 bases; junction bases outside the gene matches: 4. This CDR3 region has 16 residues. This record belongs to a study of shared clonotypes between healthy human individuals. Terminally differentiated effector memory CD45RA+ cells were excluded by CCR7 positive selection of CD45RO-negative cells. Method: immunoSEQ multiplex PCR; TCRdb's copy keeps in-frame clones and lacks some. The sample shows about 750,000 clones, 92% of them seen only once. The chain is built from TRBV4-3 and TRBJ2-2; TRBD1 agrees at 9 bases. The sample comprised naive CD8+ T cells sorted from blood. The sequence derives from a man aged 25 to 40 in good health. The CDR3 region is CASSQGVGQGTGELFF. For the CDR3, the DNA is TGCGCCAGCAGCCAAGGCGTGGGACAGGGCACCGGGGAGCTGTTTTTT.